Listed below are T cell receptor beta chains from one sample, sequenced in a study of OX40 agonist ivuxolimab in advanced cancers. TCRdb's table, derived via immunoSEQ multiplex PCR, lists solely in-frame clones and lacks some. The top ten hold approximately 53% of the sample, which has about 46,000 clones, roughly 88% seen once. Sequenced here: CD4+ or CD8+ T cells sorted from blood, sampled in a trial of the OX40 agonist ivuxolimab. These receptors came from an adult with an advanced solid tumor such as melanoma, head and neck, liver or kidney cancer. The CDR3 runs from the conserved cysteine through the conserved F or W. The D gene is left open where the match is weak. Only some rows state a clone size, as once, few, many or a class for expanded clones.

v_gene	j_gene	abundance	d_gene	CDR3aa	CDR3nt
TRBV5-1	TRBJ1-1	once	.	CASSFTGNTEAFF	TGCGCCAGCAGCTTTACAGGGAACACTGAAGCTTTCTTT
TRBV11-2	TRBJ2-5	.	TRBD2	CASSSGTRVETQYF	TGTGCCAGCAGCTCCGGGACTAGGGTAGAGACCCAGTACTTC
TRBV7-8	TRBJ1-5	once	.	CASSWGRVYSNQPQHF	TGTGCCAGCAGCTGGGGCAGGGTTTATAGCAATCAGCCCCAGCATTTT
TRBV30	TRBJ2-7	.	.	CACSRASSYEQYF	TGTGCCTGCAGTCGGGCTAGCTCCTACGAGCAGTACTTC
TRBV21-1	TRBJ1-4	.	.	CTSRRKDRNEKLFF	TGTACCAGCAGAAGAAAAGACAGGAATGAAAAACTGTTTTTT
TRBV4-2	TRBJ1-6	.	.	CASSQGQENSPLHF	TGTGCCAGCAGCCAAGGACAAGAGAATTCACCCCTCCACTTT
TRBV6-1	TRBJ2-7	many	.	CASSEGVPGQDEQYF	TGTGCCAGCAGTGAAGGCGTCCCGGGACAAGACGAGCAGTACTTC
TRBV5-1	TRBJ2-2	.	.	CASSSLSTRLGNTGELFF	TGCGCCAGCAGCTCCCTTTCAACTCGACTGGGAAACACCGGGGAGCTGTTTTTT
TRBV6-6	TRBJ2-7	.	.	CASSLEGHEQYF	TGTGCCAGCAGCCTTGAGGGTCACGAGCAGTACTTC
TRBV7-9	TRBJ2-5	.	.	CASSFLASRETQYF	TGTGCCAGCAGCTTCTTGGCTAGCAGGGAGACCCAGTACTTC
TRBV28	TRBJ2-7	.	.	CASKQVPFEQYF	TGTGCCAGCAAACAGGTCCCTTTCGAGCAGTACTTC
TRBV5-4	TRBJ2-1	once	.	CASSLAGASSYNEQFF	TGTGCCAGCAGCTTGGCGGGGGCGAGCTCCTACAATGAGCAGTTCTTC
TRBV2	TRBJ2-7	.	.	CASSASPSYEQYF	TGTGCCAGCAGTGCCTCCCCCTCCTACGAGCAGTACTTC
TRBV9	TRBJ1-2	.	.	CASSPSNGLGYGYTF	TGTGCCAGCAGCCCTAGCAACGGCCTCGGTTATGGCTACACCTTC
TRBV5-1	TRBJ1-3	.	.	CASSLEQGNTIYF	TGCGCCAGCAGCTTGGAGCAGGGAAACACCATATATTTT
TRBV10-3	TRBJ2-1	.	.	CAIGPSSYNEQFF	TGTGCCATCGGGCCCAGCTCCTACAATGAGCAGTTCTTC
TRBV7-3	TRBJ2-1	.	TRBD2	CASSSTSGGYNEQFF	TGTGCCAGCAGCTCGACTAGCGGGGGGTACAATGAGCAGTTCTTC
TRBV6-6	TRBJ1-6	.	.	CASSATSSYNSPLHF	TGTGCCAGCAGCGCTACAAGCTCCTATAATTCACCCCTCCACTTT
TRBV4-1	TRBJ2-7	.	TRBD2	CASSPKGLAGSYEQYF	TGCGCCAGCAGCCCGAAGGGACTAGCGGGGTCCTACGAGCAGTACTTC
TRBV11-2	TRBJ2-3	.	.	CASSFNTDTQYF	TGTGCCAGCAGCTTTAACACAGATACGCAGTATTTT
TRBV5-1	TRBJ2-7	.	TRBD1	CASSFRTGEHYEQYF	TGCGCCAGCAGCTTTCGGACAGGGGAGCACTACGAGCAGTACTTC
TRBV19	TRBJ2-3	.	.	CASSLTSTDTQYF	TGTGCCAGTAGTCTGACTAGCACAGATACGCAGTATTTT
TRBV4-3	TRBJ2-1	.	TRBD1	CASSHVDRDQNEQFF	TGCGCCAGCAGCCATGTCGACAGGGATCAGAATGAGCAGTTCTTC
TRBV5-1	TRBJ2-2	.	.	CASSSQGAGELFF	TGCGCCAGCAGCTCCCAGGGCGCCGGGGAGCTGTTTTTT
TRBV10-3	TRBJ2-2	.	TRBD1	CAISGTGSHGELFF	TGTGCCATCAGTGGGACAGGGAGTCACGGGGAGCTGTTTTTT
TRBV18	TRBJ1-4	.	.	CASSVRTVASNEKLFF	TGTGCCAGCTCAGTTCGAACAGTGGCTTCTAATGAAAAACTGTTTTTT
TRBV5-1	TRBJ2-7	.	.	CASSLRTESSYEQYF	TGCGCCAGCAGCCTTAGGACGGAGAGCTCCTACGAGCAGTACTTC
TRBV7-2	TRBJ2-2	.	TRBD1	CASSPTPGTGTRTGELFF	TGTGCCAGCAGCCCCACTCCCGGGACAGGGACCAGGACCGGGGAGCTGTTTTTT
TRBV6-5	TRBJ2-6	.	.	CASSYGWSSGANVLTF	TGTGCCAGCAGTTACGGGTGGAGCTCTGGGGCCAACGTCCTGACTTTC
TRBV5-4	TRBJ1-1	.	.	CASSPRGAMNTEAFF	TGTGCCAGCAGCCCCCGGGGGGCCATGAACACTGAAGCTTTCTTT
TRBV2	TRBJ2-5	.	TRBD2	CASSVTSGSLVETQYF	TGTGCCAGCAGCGTGACTAGCGGGAGTCTGGTGGAGACCCAGTACTTC